These T cell receptor beta chains were read from a single sample in a study of blood T cell repertoires in COVID-19. TCRdb's table, derived via immunoSEQ multiplex PCR, lists solely in-frame clones and lacks some. The sample lists roughly 200,000 clones; about 85% were seen once. Sequenced input: PBMCs or T cells enriched from blood (not recorded which). These receptor sequences come from a woman aged 25 to 39 who had recovered from COVID-19. Both conserved end residues are part of each CDR3. Fields, in order: D gene, J gene, V gene, CDR3 length, clone size, CDR3 protein, CDR3 DNA. A D gene is named only where the DNA matches it firmly. Not every row has a clone size; where given, it reads once, few, many or a size class.

>TRBD1|TRBJ2-3|TRBV6-5|14|NA
CATIRGRRTDTQYF
TGTGCCACCATCAGGGGGCGTAGGACAGATACGCAGTATTTT
>NA|TRBJ1-2|TRBV6-5|12|NA
CASRTGDHGYTF
TGTGCCAGCAGGACGGGGGACCATGGCTACACCTTC
>NA|TRBJ1-2|TRBV29-1|10|NA
CSVGGNGYTF
TGCAGCGTTGGAGGGAATGGCTACACCTTC
>NA|TRBJ1-5|TRBV9|14|NA
CASSVAGAHQPQHF
TGTGCCAGCAGCGTAGCAGGGGCGCACCAGCCCCAGCATTTT
>NA|TRBJ2-5|TRBV9|15|NA
CASSAEVTIQETQYF
TGTGCCAGCAGCGCAGAGGTTACCATCCAAGAGACCCAGTACTTC
>TRBD1|TRBJ1-3|TRBV5-4|19|NA
CASSLAELGQGNFGNTIYF
TGTGCCAGCAGCTTGGCCGAACTGGGACAGGGGAACTTTGGAAACACCATATATTTT
>TRBD1|TRBJ2-7|TRBV7-2|13|few
CASSSDRSGEQYF
TGTGCCAGCAGCTCGGACAGGTCAGGGGAGCAGTACTTC
>TRBD1|TRBJ1-2|TRBV11-2|13|NA
CASSPIGQGSYTF
TGTGCCAGCAGCCCGATAGGACAGGGTAGCTACACCTTC
>TRBD2|TRBJ2-1|TRBV7-9|17|NA
CASSLGLAGDLYNEQFF
TGTGCCAGCAGCTTGGGACTAGCGGGGGATTTGTACAATGAGCAGTTCTTC
>NA|TRBJ2-1|TRBV28|13|NA
CASSLRGYNEQFF
TGTGCCAGCAGTTTAAGGGGCTACAATGAGCAGTTCTTC
>TRBD2|TRBJ2-2|TRBV15|16|NA
CATSTRTSGTSGELFF
TGTGCCACCAGCACCAGGACTAGCGGTACTTCCGGGGAGCTGTTTTTT
>TRBD2|TRBJ2-1|TRBV7-9|16|NA
CACPTSGGSSYNEQFF
TGTGCCTGCCCGACTAGCGGGGGGTCCTCCTACAATGAGCAGTTCTTC
>TRBD2|TRBJ2-5|TRBV15|17|NA
CATSRETSGGFEETQYF
TGTGCCACCAGCAGAGAGACTAGCGGGGGGTTTGAGGAGACCCAGTACTTC
>NA|TRBJ1-4|TRBV30|14|NA
CAWSGDTGCEKLFF
TGTGCCTGGAGTGGTGACACGGGGTGTGAAAAACTGTTTTTT
>TRBD1|TRBJ1-1|TRBV5-1|14|NA
CASSPTGARTEAFF
TGCGCCAGCAGCCCGACAGGGGCTCGGACTGAAGCTTTCTTT
>TRBD1|TRBJ2-7|TRBV27|14|NA
CASSFARGLGEQYF
TGTGCCAGCAGTTTTGCCAGGGGGCTAGGCGAGCAGTACTTC
>TRBD2|TRBJ2-3|TRBV9|20|NA
CASSPRQILGLAVRTDTQYF
TGTGCCAGCAGCCCACGACAGATCTTGGGACTAGCGGTCCGCACAGATACGCAGTATTTT
>NA|TRBJ1-1|TRBV25-1|14|NA
CASRRRQGSTEAFF
TGTGCCAGCAGGAGGAGGCAGGGGAGCACTGAAGCTTTCTTT
>NA|TRBJ1-2|TRBV5-8|14|few
CASSLYQGGYGYTF
TGTGCCAGCAGCTTGTATCAGGGTGGCTATGGCTACACCTTC